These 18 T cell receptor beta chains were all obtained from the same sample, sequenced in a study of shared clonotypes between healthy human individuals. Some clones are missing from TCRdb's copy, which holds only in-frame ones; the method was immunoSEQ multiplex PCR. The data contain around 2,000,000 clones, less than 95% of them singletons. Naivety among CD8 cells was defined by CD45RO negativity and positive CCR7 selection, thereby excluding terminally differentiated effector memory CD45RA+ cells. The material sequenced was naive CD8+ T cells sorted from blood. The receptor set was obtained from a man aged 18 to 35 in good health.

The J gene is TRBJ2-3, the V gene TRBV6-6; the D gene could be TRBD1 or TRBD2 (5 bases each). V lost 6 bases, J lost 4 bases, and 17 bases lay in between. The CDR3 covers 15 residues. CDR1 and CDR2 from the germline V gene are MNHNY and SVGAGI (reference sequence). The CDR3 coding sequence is TGTGCCAGCAGCCAGATTACAGTGGGGGCAGATACGCAGTATTTT. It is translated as CASSQITVGADTQYF.

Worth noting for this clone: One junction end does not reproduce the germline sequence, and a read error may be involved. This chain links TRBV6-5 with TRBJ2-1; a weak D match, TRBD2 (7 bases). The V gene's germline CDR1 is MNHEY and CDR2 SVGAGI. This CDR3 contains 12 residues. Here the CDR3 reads CASSYPGGPGVF. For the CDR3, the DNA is TGTGCCAGCAGTTACCCCGGGGGGCCCGGGGTCTTC.

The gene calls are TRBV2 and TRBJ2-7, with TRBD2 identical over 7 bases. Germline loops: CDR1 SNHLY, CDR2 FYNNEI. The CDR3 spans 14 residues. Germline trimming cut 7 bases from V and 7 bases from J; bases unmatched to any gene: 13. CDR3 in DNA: TGTGCCAGCATTAAGGACTGGGCGGGGGAGGAGCAGTACTTC. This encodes CASIKDWAGEEQYF.

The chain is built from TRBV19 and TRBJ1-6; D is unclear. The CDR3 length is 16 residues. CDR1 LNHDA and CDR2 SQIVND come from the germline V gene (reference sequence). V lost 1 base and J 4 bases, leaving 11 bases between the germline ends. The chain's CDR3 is CASSIVAESYNSPLHF. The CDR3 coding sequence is TGTGCCAGTAGTATAGTGGCAGAAAGTTATAATTCACCCCTCCACTTT.

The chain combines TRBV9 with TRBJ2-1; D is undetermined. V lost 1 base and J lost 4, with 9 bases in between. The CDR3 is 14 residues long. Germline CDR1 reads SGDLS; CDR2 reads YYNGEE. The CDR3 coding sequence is TGTGCCAGCAGCGTAACGCAGAAGTACAATGAGCAGTTCTTC. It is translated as CASSVTQKYNEQFF.

The chain's CDR3 is CASSERASGPYEQYF. CDR3 nucleotides: TGCGCCAGCAGTGAGAGGGCTAGCGGTCCCTACGAGCAGTACTTC. J is TRBJ2-7 and V is TRBV10-2, with 7 bases identical to TRBD2. Germline V gene sequence: CDR1 WSHSY, CDR2 SAAADI. Trimming at V came to 2 bases and at J to 2 bases, leaving 6 bases not matched to a gene. The CDR3 contains 15 residues.

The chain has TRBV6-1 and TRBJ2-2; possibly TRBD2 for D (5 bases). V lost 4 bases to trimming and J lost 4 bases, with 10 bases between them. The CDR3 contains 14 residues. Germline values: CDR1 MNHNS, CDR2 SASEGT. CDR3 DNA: TGTGCCAGCAGTGGGTATCGGGGCACCGGGGAGCTGTTTTTT. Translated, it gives CASSGYRGTGELFF.

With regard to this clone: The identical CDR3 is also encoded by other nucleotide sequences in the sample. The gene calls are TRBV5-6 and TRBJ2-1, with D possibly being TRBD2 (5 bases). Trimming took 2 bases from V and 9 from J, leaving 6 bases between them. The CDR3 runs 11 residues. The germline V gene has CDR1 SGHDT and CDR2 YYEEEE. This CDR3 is CASSFRGEQFF. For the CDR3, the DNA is TGTGCCAGCAGCTTTCGGGGTGAGCAGTTCTTC.

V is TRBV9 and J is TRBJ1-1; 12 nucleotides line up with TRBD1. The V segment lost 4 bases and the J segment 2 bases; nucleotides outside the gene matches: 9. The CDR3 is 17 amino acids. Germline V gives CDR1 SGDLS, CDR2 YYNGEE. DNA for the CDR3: TGTGCCAGCAGCCCCTCCGGGACAGGGGGCGCAAACACTGAAGCTTTCTTT. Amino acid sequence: CASSPSGTGGANTEAFF.

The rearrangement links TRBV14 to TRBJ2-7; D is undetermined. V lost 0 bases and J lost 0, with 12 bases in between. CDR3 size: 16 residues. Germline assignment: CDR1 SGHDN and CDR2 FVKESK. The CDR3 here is CASSQDAWLSSYEQYF. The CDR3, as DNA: TGTGCCAGCAGCCAAGATGCGTGGCTGAGCTCCTACGAGCAGTACTTC.

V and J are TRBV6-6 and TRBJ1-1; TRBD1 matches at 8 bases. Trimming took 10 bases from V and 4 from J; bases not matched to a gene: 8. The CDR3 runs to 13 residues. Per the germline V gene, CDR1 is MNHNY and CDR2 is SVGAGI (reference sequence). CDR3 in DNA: TGTGCCACGCAGGGGGCAGTCGGCACTGAAGCTTTCTTT. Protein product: CATQGAVGTEAFF.

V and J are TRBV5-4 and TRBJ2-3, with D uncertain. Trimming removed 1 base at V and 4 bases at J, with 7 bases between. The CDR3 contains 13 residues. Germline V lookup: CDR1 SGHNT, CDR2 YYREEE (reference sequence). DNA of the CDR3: TGTGCCAGCAGCTTGTACGTAGCAGATACGCAGTATTTT. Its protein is CASSLYVADTQYF.

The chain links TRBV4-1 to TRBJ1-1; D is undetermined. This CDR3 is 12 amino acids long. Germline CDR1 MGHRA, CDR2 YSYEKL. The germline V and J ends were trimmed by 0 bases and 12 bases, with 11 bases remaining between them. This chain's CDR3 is CASSQDLAVPFF. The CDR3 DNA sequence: TGCGCCAGCAGCCAAGATCTGGCCGTGCCTTTCTTT.

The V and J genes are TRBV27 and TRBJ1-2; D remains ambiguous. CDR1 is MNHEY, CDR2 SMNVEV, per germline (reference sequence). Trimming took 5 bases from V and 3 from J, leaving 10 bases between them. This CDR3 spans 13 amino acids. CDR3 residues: CASSPDGYYGYTF. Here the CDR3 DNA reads TGTGCCAGCAGTCCGGACGGCTACTATGGCTACACCTTC.

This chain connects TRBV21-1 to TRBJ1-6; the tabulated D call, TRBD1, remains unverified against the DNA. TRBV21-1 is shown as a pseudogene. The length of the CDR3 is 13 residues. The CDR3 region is CASSEGQISPLHF. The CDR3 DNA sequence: TGTGCCAGCAGCGAAGGACAGATTTCACCCCTCCACTTT.

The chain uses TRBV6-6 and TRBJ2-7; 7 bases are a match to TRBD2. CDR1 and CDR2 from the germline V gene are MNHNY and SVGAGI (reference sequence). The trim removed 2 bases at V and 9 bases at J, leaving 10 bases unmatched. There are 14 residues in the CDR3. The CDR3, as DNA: TGTGCCAGCAGTTACCGCAGCGGGGACGCGGGGCAGTACTTC. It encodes CASSYRSGDAGQYF.

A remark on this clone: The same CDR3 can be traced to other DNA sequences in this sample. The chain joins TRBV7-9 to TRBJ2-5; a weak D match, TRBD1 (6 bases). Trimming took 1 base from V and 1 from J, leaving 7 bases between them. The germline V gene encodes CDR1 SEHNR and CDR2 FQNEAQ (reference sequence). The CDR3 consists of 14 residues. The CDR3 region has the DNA TGTGCCAGCAGCTTAGGGGGGCCCCAAGAGACCCAGTACTTC. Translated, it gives CASSLGGPQETQYF.

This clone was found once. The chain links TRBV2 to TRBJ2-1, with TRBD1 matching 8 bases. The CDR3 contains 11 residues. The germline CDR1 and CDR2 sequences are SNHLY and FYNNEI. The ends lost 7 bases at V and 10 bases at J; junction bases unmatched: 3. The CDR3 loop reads CASTTGEEQFF. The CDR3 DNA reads TGTGCCAGCACGACAGGGGAGGAGCAGTTCTTC.